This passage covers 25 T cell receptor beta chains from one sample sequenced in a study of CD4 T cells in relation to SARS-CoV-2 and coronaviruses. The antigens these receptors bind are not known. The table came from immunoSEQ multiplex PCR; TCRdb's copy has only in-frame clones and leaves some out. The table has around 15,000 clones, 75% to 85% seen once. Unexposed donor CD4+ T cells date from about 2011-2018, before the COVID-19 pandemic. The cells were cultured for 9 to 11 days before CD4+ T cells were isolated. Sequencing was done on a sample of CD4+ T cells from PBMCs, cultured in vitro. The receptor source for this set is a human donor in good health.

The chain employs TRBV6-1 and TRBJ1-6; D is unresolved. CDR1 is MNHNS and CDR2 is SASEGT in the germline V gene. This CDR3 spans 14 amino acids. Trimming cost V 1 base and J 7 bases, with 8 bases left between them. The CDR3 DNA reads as TGTGCCAGCAGTGAAGGCAACCTCAATTCACCCCTCCACTTT. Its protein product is CASSEGNLNSPLHF.

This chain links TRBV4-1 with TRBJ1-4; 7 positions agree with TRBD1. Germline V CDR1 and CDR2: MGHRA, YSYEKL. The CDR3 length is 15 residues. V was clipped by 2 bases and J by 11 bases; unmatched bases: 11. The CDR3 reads CASSQTGEQRGKLFF. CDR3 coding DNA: TGCGCCAGCAGCCAAACAGGGGAGCAAAGGGGGAAACTGTTTTTT.

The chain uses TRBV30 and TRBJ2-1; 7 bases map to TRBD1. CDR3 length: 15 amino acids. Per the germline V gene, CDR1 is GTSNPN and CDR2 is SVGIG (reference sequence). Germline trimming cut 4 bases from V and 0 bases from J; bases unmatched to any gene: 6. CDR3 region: CAWNPAGGSYNEQFF. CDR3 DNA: TGTGCCTGGAACCCAGCAGGGGGCTCCTACAATGAGCAGTTCTTC.

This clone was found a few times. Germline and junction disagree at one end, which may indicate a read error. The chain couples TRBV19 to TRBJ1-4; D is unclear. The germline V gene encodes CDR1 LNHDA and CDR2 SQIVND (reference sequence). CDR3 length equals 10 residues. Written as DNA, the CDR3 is TGTGCCAGTAAAGACGAAAGACTGTTTTTT. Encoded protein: CASKDERLFF.

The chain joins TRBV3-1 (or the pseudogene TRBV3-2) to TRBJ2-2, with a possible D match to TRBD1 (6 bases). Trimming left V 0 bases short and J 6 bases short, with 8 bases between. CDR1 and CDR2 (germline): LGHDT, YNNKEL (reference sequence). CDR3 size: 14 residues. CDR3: CASSQDQGSGELFF. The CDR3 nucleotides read TGTGCCAGCAGCCAAGATCAGGGGTCCGGGGAGCTGTTTTTT.

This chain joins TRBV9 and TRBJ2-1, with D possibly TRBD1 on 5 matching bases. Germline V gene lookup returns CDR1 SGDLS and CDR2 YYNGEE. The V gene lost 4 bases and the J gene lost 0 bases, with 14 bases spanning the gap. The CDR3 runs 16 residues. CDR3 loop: CASSLNTQGSYNEQFF. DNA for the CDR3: TGTGCCAGCAGCCTGAATACTCAGGGCTCCTACAATGAGCAGTTCTTC.

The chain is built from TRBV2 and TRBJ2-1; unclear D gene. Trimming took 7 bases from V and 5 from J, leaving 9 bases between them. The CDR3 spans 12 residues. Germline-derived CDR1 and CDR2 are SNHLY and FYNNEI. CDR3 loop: CASKADNNEQFF. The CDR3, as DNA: TGTGCCAGCAAGGCCGATAACAATGAGCAGTTCTTC.

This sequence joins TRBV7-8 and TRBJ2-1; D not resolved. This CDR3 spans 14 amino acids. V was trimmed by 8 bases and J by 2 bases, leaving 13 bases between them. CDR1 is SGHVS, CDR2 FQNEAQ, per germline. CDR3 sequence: CASSERIAYNEQFF. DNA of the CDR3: TGTGCCAGCTCTGAACGTATAGCCTACAATGAGCAGTTCTTC. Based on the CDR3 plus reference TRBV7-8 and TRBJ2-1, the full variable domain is GAGVSQSPRYKVAKRGQDVALRCDPISGHVSLFWYQQALGQGPEFLTYFQNEAQLDKSGLPSDRFFAERPEGSVSTLKIQRTQQEDSAVYLCASSERIAYNEQFFGPGTRLTVL.

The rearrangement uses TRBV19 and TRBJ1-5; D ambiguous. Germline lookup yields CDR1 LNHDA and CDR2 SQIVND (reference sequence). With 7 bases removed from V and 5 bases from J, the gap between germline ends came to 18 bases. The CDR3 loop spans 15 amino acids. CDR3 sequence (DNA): TGTGCCAGTACCCCTCGGAGCGAGCCCGATCAGCCCCAGCATTTT. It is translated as CASTPRSEPDQPQHF.

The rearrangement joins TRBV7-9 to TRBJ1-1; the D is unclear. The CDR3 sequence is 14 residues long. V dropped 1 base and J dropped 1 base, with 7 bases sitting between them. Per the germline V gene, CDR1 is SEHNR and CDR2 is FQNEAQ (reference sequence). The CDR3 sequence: CASSLVGENTEAFF. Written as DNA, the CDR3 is TGTGCCAGCAGCTTAGTCGGGGAGAACACTGAAGCTTTCTTT.

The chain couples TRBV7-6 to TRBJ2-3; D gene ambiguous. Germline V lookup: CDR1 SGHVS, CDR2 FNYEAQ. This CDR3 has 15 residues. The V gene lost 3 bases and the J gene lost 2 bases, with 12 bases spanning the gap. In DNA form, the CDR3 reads TGTGCCAGCAGCTTTGTCCTCTCTAACACAGATACGCAGTATTTT. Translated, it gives CASSFVLSNTDTQYF.

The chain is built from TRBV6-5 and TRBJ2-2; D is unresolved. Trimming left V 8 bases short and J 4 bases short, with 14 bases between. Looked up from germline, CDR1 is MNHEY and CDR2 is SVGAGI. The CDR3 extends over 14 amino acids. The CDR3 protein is CASASPAGTGELFF. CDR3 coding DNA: TGTGCCAGCGCGTCACCAGCCGGCACCGGGGAGCTGTTTTTT.

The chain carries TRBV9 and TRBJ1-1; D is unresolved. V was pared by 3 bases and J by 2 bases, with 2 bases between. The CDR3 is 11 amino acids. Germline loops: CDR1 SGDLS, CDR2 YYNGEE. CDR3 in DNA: TGTGCCAGCAGCGGAAACACTGAAGCTTTCTTT. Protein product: CASSGNTEAFF.

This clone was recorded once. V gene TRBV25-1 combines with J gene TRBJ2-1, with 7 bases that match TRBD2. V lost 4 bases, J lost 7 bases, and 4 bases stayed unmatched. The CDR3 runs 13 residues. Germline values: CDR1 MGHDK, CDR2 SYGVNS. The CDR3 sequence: CASSALRGNEQFF. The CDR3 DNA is TGTGCCAGCAGTGCGCTGCGGGGGAATGAGCAGTTCTTC.

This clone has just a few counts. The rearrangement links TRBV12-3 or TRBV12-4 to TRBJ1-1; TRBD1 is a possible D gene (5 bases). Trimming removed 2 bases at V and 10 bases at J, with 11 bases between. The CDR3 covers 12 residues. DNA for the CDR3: TGTGCCAGCAGTTTAAGGGTGGGGACAGCTTTCTTT. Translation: CASSLRVGTAFF.

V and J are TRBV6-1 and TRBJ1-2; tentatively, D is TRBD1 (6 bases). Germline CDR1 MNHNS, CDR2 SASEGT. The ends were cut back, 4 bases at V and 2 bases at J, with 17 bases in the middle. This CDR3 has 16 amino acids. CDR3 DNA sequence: TGTGCCAGCAGTGCCCACGGACGGACAGCCAACTATGGCTACACCTTC. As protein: CASSAHGRTANYGYTF.

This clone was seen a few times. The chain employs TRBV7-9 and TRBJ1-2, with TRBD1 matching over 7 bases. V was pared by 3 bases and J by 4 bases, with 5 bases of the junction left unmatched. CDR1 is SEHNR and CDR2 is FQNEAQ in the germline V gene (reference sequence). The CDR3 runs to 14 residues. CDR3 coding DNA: TGTGCCAGCAGCTTCCGGGGACAGCCCTATGGCTACACCTTC. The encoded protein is CASSFRGQPYGYTF.

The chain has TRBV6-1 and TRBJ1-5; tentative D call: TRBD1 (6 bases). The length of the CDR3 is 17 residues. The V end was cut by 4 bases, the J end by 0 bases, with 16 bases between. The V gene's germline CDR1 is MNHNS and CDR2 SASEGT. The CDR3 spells CASSGDRRRYSNQPQHF. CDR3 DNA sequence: TGTGCCAGCAGTGGCGACAGGAGACGATATAGCAATCAGCCCCAGCATTTT.

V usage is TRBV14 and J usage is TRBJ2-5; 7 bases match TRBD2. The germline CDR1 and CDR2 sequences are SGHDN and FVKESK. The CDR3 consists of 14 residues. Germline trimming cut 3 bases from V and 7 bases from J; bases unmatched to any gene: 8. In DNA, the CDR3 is TGTGCCAGCAGCCATTTCGGACTAGGTGCGACCCAGTACTTC. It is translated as CASSHFGLGATQYF.

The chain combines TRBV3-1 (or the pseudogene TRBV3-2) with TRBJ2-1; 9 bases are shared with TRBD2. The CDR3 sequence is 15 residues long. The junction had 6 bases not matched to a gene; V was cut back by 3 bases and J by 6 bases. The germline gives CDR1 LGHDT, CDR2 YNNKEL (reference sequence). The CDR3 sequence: CASSHGGRVGNEQFF. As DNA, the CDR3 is TGTGCCAGCAGCCACGGCGGGAGGGTGGGCAATGAGCAGTTCTTC.

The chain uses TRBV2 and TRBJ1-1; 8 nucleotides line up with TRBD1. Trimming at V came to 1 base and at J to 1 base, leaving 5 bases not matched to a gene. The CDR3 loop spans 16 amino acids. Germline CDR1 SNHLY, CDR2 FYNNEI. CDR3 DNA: TGTGCCAGCAGTGAAGAAAGGGACAGGCCGAACACTGAAGCTTTCTTT. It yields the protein CASSEERDRPNTEAFF. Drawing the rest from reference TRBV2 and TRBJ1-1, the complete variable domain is EPEVTQTPSHQVTQMGQEVILRCVPISNHLYFYWYRQILGQKVEFLVSFYNNEISEKSEIFDDQFSVERPDGSNFTLKIRSTKLEDSAMYFCASSEERDRPNTEAFFGQGTRLTVV.

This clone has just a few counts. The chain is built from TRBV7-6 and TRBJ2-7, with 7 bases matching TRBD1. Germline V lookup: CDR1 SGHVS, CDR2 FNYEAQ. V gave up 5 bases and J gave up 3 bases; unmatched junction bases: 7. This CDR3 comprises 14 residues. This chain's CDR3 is CASSPGQLSYEQYF. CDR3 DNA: TGTGCCAGCAGCCCGGGACAGTTAAGCTACGAGCAGTACTTC. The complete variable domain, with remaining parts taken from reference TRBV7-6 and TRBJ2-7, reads GAGVSQSPRYKVTKRGQDVALRCDPISGHVSLYWYRQALGQGPEFLTYFNYEAQQDKSGLPNDRFSAERPEGSISTLTIQRTEQRDSAMYRCASSPGQLSYEQYFGPGTRLTVT.

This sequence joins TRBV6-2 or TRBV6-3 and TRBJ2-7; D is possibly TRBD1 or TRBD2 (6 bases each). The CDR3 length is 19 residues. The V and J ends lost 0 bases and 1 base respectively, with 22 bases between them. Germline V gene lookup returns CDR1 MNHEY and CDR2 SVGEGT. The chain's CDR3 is CASSYSPWLAEGGSYEQYF. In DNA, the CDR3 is TGTGCCAGCAGTTACTCCCCCTGGTTAGCGGAGGGGGGATCCTACGAGCAGTACTTC.

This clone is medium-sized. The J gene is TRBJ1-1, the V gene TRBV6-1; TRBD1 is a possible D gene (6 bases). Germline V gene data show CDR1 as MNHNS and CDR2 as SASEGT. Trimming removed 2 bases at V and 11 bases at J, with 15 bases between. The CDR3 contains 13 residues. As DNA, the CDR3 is TGTGCCAGCAGTGAAATCGGGGGCCAACAGGCTTTCTTT. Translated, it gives CASSEIGGQQAFF.

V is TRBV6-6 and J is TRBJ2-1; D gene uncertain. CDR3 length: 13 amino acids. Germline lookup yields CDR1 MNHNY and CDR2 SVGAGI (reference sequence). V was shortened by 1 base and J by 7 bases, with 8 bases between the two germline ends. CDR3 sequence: CASSYWNGNEQFF. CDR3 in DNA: TGTGCCAGCAGTTACTGGAACGGGAATGAGCAGTTCTTC.